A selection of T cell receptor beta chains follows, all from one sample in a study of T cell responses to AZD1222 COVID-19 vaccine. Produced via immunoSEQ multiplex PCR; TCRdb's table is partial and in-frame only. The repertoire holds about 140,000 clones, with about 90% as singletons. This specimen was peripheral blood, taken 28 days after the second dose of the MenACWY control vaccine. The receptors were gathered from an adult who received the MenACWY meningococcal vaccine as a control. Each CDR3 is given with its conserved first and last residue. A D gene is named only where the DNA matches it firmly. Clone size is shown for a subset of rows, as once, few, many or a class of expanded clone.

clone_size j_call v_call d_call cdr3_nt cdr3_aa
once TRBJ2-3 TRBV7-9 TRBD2 TGTGCCAGCAGCCCATCGGGGGGAAATACGCAGTATTTT CASSPSGGNTQYF
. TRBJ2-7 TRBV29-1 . TGCAGCGTCATCAGGGGTACCTACGAGCAGTACTTC CSVIRGTYEQYF
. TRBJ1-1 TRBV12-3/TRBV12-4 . TGTGCCAGCAGCCTCCGGAACACTGAAGCTTTCTTT CASSLRNTEAFF
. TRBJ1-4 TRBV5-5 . TGTGCCAGCAGCCCGCGACATAATGAAAAACTGTTTTTT CASSPRHNEKLFF
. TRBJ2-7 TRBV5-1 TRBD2 TGCGCCAGCAGCTTGGGTGCTAGCGGGGTTTACGAGCAGTACTTC CASSLGASGVYEQYF
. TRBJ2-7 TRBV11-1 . TGTGCCAGCAGCTACCAGACAGAGGCAGTCGAGCAGTACTTC CASSYQTEAVEQYF
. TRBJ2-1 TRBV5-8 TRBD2 TGTGCCAGCAGGGGACTAGCGGACAATGAGCAGTTCTTC CASRGLADNEQFF
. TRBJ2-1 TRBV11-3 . TGTGCCAGCAGCGCTCAGCGAGAGCAGTTCTTC CASSAQREQFF
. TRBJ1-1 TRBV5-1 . TGCGCCAGCAGCTTGGGCCCACGGGCTGAAGCTTTCTTT CASSLGPRAEAFF
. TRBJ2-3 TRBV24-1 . TGTGCCACCAGTGATTTAGACACAGATACGCAGTATTTT CATSDLDTDTQYF
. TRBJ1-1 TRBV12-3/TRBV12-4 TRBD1 TGTGCCAGCAGAAGGACAGGGGCTGAAGCTTTCTTT CASRRTGAEAFF
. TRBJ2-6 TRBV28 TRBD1 TGTGCCAGCAGGCAGACAGGGGCGCCTGGGGCCAACGTCCTGACTTTC CASRQTGAPGANVLTF
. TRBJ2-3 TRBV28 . TGTGCCAGCAGTTTAGACAGCACAGATACGCAGTATTTT CASSLDSTDTQYF
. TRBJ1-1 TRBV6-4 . TGTGCCAGCAGCCCCCGCGGGGAGGGTGAAGCTTTCTTT CASSPRGEGEAFF
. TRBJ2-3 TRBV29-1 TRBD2 TGCAGCGCAAGAGAGACCGGACTAGCGGGGCTCACAGATACGCAGTATTTT CSARETGLAGLTDTQYF
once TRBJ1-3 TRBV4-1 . TGCGCCAGCAGCCAAGAAGGAGTAAATGGAAACACCATATATTTT CASSQEGVNGNTIYF
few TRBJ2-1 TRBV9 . TGTGCCAGCAGCGTCGGCGATCAGGAGCAGTTCTTC CASSVGDQEQFF
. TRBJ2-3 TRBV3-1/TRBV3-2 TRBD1 TGTGCCAGCAGCCAAGGAGGGACAGGGGAGGCGGATACGCAGTATTTT CASSQGGTGEADTQYF
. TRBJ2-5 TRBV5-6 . TGTGCCAGCAGCTTGGTCAGACAAGAGACCCAGTACTTC CASSLVRQETQYF
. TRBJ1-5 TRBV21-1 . TGTGCCAGCAGCAAAGATACAGGGGGCAATCAGCCCCAGCATTTT CASSKDTGGNQPQHF
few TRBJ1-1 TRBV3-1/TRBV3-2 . TGTGCCAGCAGCCAAGTAATAACTGAAGCTTTCTTT CASSQVITEAFF
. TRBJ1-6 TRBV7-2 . TGTGCCAGCAGCTTAGGGCAGAATAATTCACCCCTCCACTTT CASSLGQNNSPLHF
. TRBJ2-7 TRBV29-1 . TGCAGCGTTGGGGGGCCGTCGTCTCCCATTTTC CSVGGPSSPIF
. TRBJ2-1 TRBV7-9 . TGTGCCAGCAGCTTAGATTTCGGACTCCGGTTCTTC CASSLDFGLRFF
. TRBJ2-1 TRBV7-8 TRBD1 TGTGCCAGCAGCTGGACAGGGACCCGCTCCTACAATGAGCAGTTCTTC CASSWTGTRSYNEQFF
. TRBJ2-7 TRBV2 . TGTGCCAGCAGTGAAGGTCCTACCTACGAGCAGTACTTC CASSEGPTYEQYF
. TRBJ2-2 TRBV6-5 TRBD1 TGTGCCAGCAGACCCGGGACAGGGGGGGCCGGGGAGCTGTTTTTT CASRPGTGGAGELFF
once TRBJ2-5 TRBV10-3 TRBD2 TGTGCCATCAGTGAGGGTGTGCTAGCGGGAGGAGAGACCCAGTACTTC CAISEGVLAGGETQYF
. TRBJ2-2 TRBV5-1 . TGCGCCAGCAGCTTGTCAGGGATCAACGCCGGGGAGCTGTTTTTT CASSLSGINAGELFF
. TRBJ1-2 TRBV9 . TGTGCCAGCAGCGTAAACAGGGCCGGTAACTATGGCTACACCTTC CASSVNRAGNYGYTF
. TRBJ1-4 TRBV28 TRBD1 TGTGCCAGTAGTTTCCTGGGACAGCCTAATGAAAAACTGTTTTTT CASSFLGQPNEKLFF
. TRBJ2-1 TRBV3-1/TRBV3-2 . TGTGCCAGCAGCCAGGGTAGAAGGGTCTACAATGAGCAGTTCTTC CASSQGRRVYNEQFF
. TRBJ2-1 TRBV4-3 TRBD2 TGCGCCAGCAGCCAAGAACTAGCGGGAGGTTATGAGCAGTTCTTC CASSQELAGGYEQFF
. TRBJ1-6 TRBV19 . TGTGCCAGTAGTCCGGACCGCCAGGATTCACCCCTCCACTTT CASSPDRQDSPLHF
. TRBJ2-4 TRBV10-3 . TGTGCCATCAGTGATAGCCGGGGGAGAGCCAAAAACATTCAGTACTTC CAISDSRGRAKNIQYF
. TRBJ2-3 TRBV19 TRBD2 TGTGCCAGTTCCCCGACAGCGGGGGCCTCCGGGAATACGCAGTATTTT CASSPTAGASGNTQYF
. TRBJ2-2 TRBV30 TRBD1 TGTGCCTGGACCAGACAGGGGGAATACACCGGGGAGCTGTTTTTT CAWTRQGEYTGELFF
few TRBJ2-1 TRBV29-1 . TGCAGCGTCCAGGGTTCCAGCTCCTACAATGAGCAGTTCTTC CSVQGSSSYNEQFF
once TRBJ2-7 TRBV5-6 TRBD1 TGTGCCAGCAGCCCGGGACAGAACGAGCAGTACTTC CASSPGQNEQYF
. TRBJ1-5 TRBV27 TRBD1 TGTGCCAGCAGTTTAAGGGCAGGGGGCTTCAGTAATCAGCCCCAGCATTTT CASSLRAGGFSNQPQHF
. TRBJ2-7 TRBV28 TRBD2 TGTGCCAGCAGTCGGGGGACTAGCGGGAGATTAGCCTACGAGCAGTACTTC CASSRGTSGRLAYEQYF
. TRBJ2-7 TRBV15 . TGTGCCACCAGCAACCCAGAGGACGAGCAGTACTTC CATSNPEDEQYF
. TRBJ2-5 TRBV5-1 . TGCGCCAGCAGCAAAAGACACGCAGAAGAGACCCAGTACTTC CASSKRHAEETQYF
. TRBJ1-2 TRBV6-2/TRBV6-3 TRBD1 TGTGCCAGCAGTCCGGGACAGGGACTTAACTATGGCTACACCTTC CASSPGQGLNYGYTF